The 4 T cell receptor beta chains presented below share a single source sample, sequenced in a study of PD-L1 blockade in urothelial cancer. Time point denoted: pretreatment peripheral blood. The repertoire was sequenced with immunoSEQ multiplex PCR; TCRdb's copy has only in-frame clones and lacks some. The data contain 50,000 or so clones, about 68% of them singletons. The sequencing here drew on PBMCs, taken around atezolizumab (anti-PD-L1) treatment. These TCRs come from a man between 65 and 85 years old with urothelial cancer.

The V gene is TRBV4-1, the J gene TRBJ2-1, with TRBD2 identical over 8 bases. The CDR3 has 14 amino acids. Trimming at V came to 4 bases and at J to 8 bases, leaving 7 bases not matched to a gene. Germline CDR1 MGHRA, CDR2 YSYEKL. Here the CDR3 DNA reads TGCGCCAGCAGCCTGACTAGCGACATCCATGAGCAGTTCTTC. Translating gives CASSLTSDIHEQFF.

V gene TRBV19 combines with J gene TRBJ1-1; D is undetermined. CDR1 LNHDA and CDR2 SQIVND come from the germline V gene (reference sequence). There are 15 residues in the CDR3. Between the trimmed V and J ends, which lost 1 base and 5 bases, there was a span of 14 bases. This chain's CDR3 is CASSIGDPRRTEAFF. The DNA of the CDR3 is TGTGCCAGTAGTATAGGGGATCCGAGGAGGACTGAAGCTTTCTTT.

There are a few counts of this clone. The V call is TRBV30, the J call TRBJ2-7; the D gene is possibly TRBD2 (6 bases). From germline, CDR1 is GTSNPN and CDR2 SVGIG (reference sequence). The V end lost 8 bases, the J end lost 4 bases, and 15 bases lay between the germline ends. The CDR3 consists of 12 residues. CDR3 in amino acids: CAGGRSKYEQYF. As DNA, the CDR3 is TGTGCCGGAGGGAGGAGTAAGTACGAGCAGTACTTC.

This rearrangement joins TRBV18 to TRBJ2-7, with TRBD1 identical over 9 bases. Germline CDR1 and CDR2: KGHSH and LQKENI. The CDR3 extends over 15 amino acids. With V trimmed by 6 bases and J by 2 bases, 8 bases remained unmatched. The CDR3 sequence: CASSRQGQGAYEQYF. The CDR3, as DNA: TGTGCCAGCTCCCGACAGGGACAGGGAGCCTACGAGCAGTACTTC.